Listed here are 10 T cell receptor beta chains from one sample, sequenced in a study of cytotoxic CD8 clonotypes in ibrutinib-treated CLL. This table comes from immunoSEQ multiplex PCR, and its TCRdb copy is limited to in-frame clones, with some not included. This sample carries tens of thousands of clones, 69% of them seen once, and the ten largest clones take 13%. The starting material was PBMCs, obtained after 12 months of ibrutinib treatment. These receptors all come from a human donor with chronic lymphocytic leukemia.

This clone was observed a single time. The J gene is TRBJ1-4, the V gene TRBV7-9, with D uncertain. CDR1 and CDR2 from the germline V gene are SEHNR and FQNEAQ (reference sequence). V lost 3 bases to trimming and J lost 8 bases, with 13 bases between them. The CDR3 is 14 residues long. CDR3 sequence: CASSFEGWGEKLFF. The DNA of the CDR3 is TGTGCCAGCAGCTTTGAGGGCTGGGGAGAAAAACTGTTTTTT.

V usage is TRBV5-1 and J usage is TRBJ2-7; no firm D call. The CDR3 extends over 14 amino acids. Germline loops: CDR1 SGHRS, CDR2 YFSETQ. Trimming took 2 bases from V and 1 from J, leaving 10 bases between them. CDR3 coding DNA: TGCGCCAGCAGCTTAGCACTTAATTCCTACGAGCAGTACTTC. It translates to CASSLALNSYEQYF.

This clone has just a few counts. The chain uses TRBV19 and TRBJ1-5; D gene uncertain. Trimming pared 0 bases from V and 6 bases from J, leaving 9 bases between. Germline V gene sequence: CDR1 LNHDA, CDR2 SQIVND (reference sequence). The CDR3 contains 14 residues. CDR3 coding DNA: TGTGCCAGTAGTATAGAAGGGAGGAGTCAGCCCCAGCATTTT. This translates into CASSIEGRSQPQHF. Variable domain in full (rest from reference TRBV19 and TRBJ1-5): DGGITQSPKYLFRKEGQNVTLSCEQNLNHDAMYWYRQDPGQGLRLIYYSQIVNDFQKGDIAEGYSVSREKKESFPLTVTSAQKNPTAFYLCASSIEGRSQPQHFGDGTRLSIL.

V is TRBV5-4 and J is TRBJ1-3; D unclear. The germline CDR1 and CDR2 sequences are SGHNT and YYREEE (reference sequence). V was shortened by 4 bases and J by 0 bases, with 11 bases between the two germline ends. This CDR3 is 15 amino acids long. The CDR3: CASSPGRSSGNTIYF. The DNA of the CDR3 is TGTGCCAGCAGCCCTGGTCGGAGCTCTGGAAACACCATATATTTT.

The J gene is TRBJ1-5, the V gene TRBV19; TRBD1 aligns across 8 bases. The CDR3 runs to 15 residues. V dropped 4 bases and J dropped 1; count of bases not matched to a gene: 3. Germline V gives CDR1 LNHDA, CDR2 SQIVND (reference sequence). The CDR3 DNA reads as TGTGCCAGTAGTAGACAGGGGAGCAGCAATCAGCCCCAGCATTTT. Its protein is CASSRQGSSNQPQHF.

This clone occurred a few times. The chain recombines TRBV6-4 with TRBJ1-1; a possible D gene is TRBD1 (6 bases). Trimming took off 6 bases at V and 4 bases at J, with 18 bases between the two ends. This CDR3 region has 15 residues. The germline CDR1 and CDR2 sequences are MRHNA and SNTAGT. CDR3 nucleotides: TGTGCCAGCAGCGACAAAGGGGGTTTGGGCACTGAAGCTTTCTTT. Amino acids: CASSDKGGLGTEAFF.

This rearrangement joins TRBV7-3 to TRBJ2-3, with TRBD2 identical over 15 bases. Per germline, CDR1 SGHTA and CDR2 FQGTGA. The CDR3 is 17 amino acids. J gave up 2 bases and V 4 bases, and 4 bases lay outside the gene matches. CDR3 bases: TGTGCCAGCAGCTCGGGACTAGCGGGGGGCAACACAGATACGCAGTATTTT. Protein sequence: CASSSGLAGGNTDTQYF.

The chain carries TRBV28 and TRBJ2-6, with 12 bases that match TRBD1. Germline V CDR1 and CDR2: MDHEN, SYDVKM. The CDR3 is 17 amino acids. The ends lost 5 bases at V and 2 bases at J; junction bases unmatched: 4. The CDR3: CASSRGQGAPGANVLTF. CDR3 in DNA: TGTGCCAGCAGTCGGGGACAGGGGGCGCCTGGGGCCAACGTCCTGACTTTC.

The chain is built from TRBV4-1 and TRBJ1-5, with TRBD1 matching over 8 bases. With 0 bases clipped from V and 6 bases from J, the junction kept 10 bases outside the gene matches. Germline V gives CDR1 MGHRA, CDR2 YSYEKL. This CDR3 spans 17 amino acids. The CDR3, as DNA: TGCGCCAGCAGCCAAGACCCTGGGACAGGAGCAGGTCAGCCCCAGCATTTT. It encodes CASSQDPGTGAGQPQHF.

The chain joins TRBV6-1 to TRBJ1-4; possible D gene TRBD1, 5 bases. Trimming removed 4 bases at V and 6 bases at J, with 9 bases between. The CDR3 length is 13 residues. CDR1 is MNHNS, CDR2 SASEGT, per germline. Here the CDR3 DNA reads TGTGCCAGCAGTGCTGTACAGGATGAAAAACTGTTTTTT. Protein: CASSAVQDEKLFF.